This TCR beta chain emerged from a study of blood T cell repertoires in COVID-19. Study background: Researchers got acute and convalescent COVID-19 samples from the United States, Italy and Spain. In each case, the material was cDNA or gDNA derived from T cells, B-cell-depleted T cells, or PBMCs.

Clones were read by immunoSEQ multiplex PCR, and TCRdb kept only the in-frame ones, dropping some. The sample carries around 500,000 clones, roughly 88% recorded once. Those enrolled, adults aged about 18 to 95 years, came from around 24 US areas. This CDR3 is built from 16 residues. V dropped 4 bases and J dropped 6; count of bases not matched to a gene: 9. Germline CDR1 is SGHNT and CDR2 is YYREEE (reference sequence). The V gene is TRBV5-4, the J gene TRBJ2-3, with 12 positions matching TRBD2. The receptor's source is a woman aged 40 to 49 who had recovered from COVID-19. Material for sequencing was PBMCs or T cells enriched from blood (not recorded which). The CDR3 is CASSTWTSGTHDTQYF. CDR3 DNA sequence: TGTGCCAGCAGCACCTGGACTAGCGGGACGCACGATACGCAGTATTTT. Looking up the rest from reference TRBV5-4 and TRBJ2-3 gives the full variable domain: ETGVTQSPTHLIKTRGQQVTLRCSSQSGHNTVSWYQQALGQGPQFIFQYYREEENGRGNFPPRFSGLQFPNYSSELNVNALELDDSALYLCASSTWTSGTHDTQYFGPGTRLTVL.